Following are 6 T cell receptor beta chains from one sample sequenced in a study of T cell clonality in common variable immunodeficiency. TCRdb's copy holds only in-frame clones and misses some; the assay was immunoSEQ multiplex PCR. Observed in the sample are more than 45,000 clones, none of them singletons. Material for sequencing was peripheral blood mononuclear cells. Receptor source: a person aged 18 to 69 in good health.

As regards this clone: The missing CDR3 end, 3 residues past where the read stops, is filled in from the germline J gene. The chain is built from TRBV7-2 and TRBJ1-2; possible D gene TRBD1, 6 bases. There are 16 residues in the CDR3. Germline V gene sequence: CDR1 SGHTA, CDR2 FQGNSA. The CDR3 bases that were read are TGTGCCAGCAGCTTAGCGGTGGGGGCGCCGCCCTACGAC. It specifies CASSLAVGAPPYD. The full CDR3 protein reads CASSLAVGAPPYDYTF.

This clone was seen ten or more times. The sequence runs out 3 residues before the end of the CDR3; the remainder is reconstructed from the germline J gene. The rearrangement links TRBV4-2 to TRBJ2-1; 8 bases agree with TRBD2. The CDR3 is 13 amino acids. J lost 9 bases, V lost 1 base, and 2 bases had no gene match. Looked up from germline, CDR1 is LGHNA and CDR2 is YNFKEQ. This CDR3 reads CASSQAAGGEQFF. The CDR3 bases that were read are TGTGCCAGCAGCCAAGCGGCGGGGGGTGAG.

This clone was found many times. Read sequence stops 3 residues before the CDR3 end, and the germline J gene provides the missing end. V gene TRBV2 combines with J gene TRBJ2-1; 8 positions match TRBD2. The CDR3 has 16 amino acids. V was pared by 3 bases and J by 7 bases, with 11 bases of the junction left unmatched. Looked up from germline, CDR1 is SNHLY and CDR2 is FYNNEI. CDR3 loop: CASSEGTRGASNEQFF. Partial CDR3 DNA: TGTGCCAGCAGTGAGGGGACGCGGGGGGCATCAAATGAG.

This clone was recorded at least ten times. The read terminates 3 residues ahead of where the CDR3 ends, so the germline J gene completes it. The V and J genes are TRBV5-1 and TRBJ2-2; D not resolved. Germline lookup yields CDR1 SGHRS and CDR2 YFSETQ. The CDR3 consists of 14 residues. V lost 0 bases to trimming and J lost 1 base, with 4 bases between them. The sequenced CDR3 bases are TGCGCCAGCAGCTTGGCCGGGAACACCGGGGAG. Amino acids: CASSLAGNTGE. From start to end, the CDR3 is CASSLAGNTGELFF.

This clone was seen repeatedly, ten times or more. The CDR3 end is not reached by the read, which stops 3 residues before it; the germline J gene fills it in. The chain is built from TRBV5-6 and TRBJ2-7; the D gene is possibly TRBD1 (6 bases). V was clipped by 0 bases and J by 6 bases, with 13 bases between them. The germline V gene has CDR1 SGHDT and CDR2 YYEEEE. The CDR3 is made up of 14 amino acids. The sequenced part of the CDR3 DNA is TGTGCCAGCAGCTTGGCCGCAGGGGACGTCGAG. Translation gives CASSLAAGDVE. The entire CDR3 reads CASSLAAGDVEQYF.

The table lists this clone with many counts. The read stops 3 residues short of the end of the CDR3; the missing end is completed from the germline J gene. The J gene is TRBJ2-5, the V gene TRBV2; no clear D gene. The CDR3 spans 13 residues. Germline CDR1 SNHLY, CDR2 FYNNEI. V lost 3 bases and J lost 5, with 10 bases in between. The CDR3 DNA, read in part, is TGTGCCAGCAGTGATTACAGTTCCGAGACC. It translates to CASSDYSSET. The whole CDR3 reads CASSDYSSETQYF.